This entry lists 15 T cell receptor beta chains sequenced from one sample in a study of blood T cell repertoires in COVID-19. TCRdb's copy holds only in-frame clones and misses some; the assay was immunoSEQ multiplex PCR. The sample includes approximately 260,000 clones, roughly 86% of them seen just once. The sequenced material came from peripheral blood. The source of these receptors is a man aged 18 to 30 with active or convalescent COVID-19.

V usage is TRBV5-1 and J usage is TRBJ2-2, with 7 bases identical to TRBD2. V shed 0 bases, J shed 2 bases, and the junction held 10 bases outside the gene matches. The V gene's germline CDR1 is SGHRS and CDR2 YFSETQ. The CDR3 has 18 residues. The CDR3 loop reads CASSLVPSGMGNTGELFF. The CDR3 DNA is TGCGCCAGCAGCTTGGTGCCTAGCGGTATGGGAAACACCGGGGAGCTGTTTTTT.

CDR3 in amino acids: CATSDYLAPGELFF. The CDR3 coding sequence is TGTGCCACCAGTGATTACCTAGCCCCCGGGGAGCTGTTTTTT. The chain employs TRBV24-1 and TRBJ2-2; perhaps TRBD2 as D (5 bases). CDR3 length: 14 residues. V shed 2 bases and J shed 6 bases, with 9 bases lying between them. Germline CDR1 is KGHDR and CDR2 is SFDVKD.

Turning to this clone: The identical CDR3 is also encoded by other nucleotide sequences in the sample. The rearrangement joins TRBV6-5 to TRBJ1-1; tentative D call: TRBD1 (5 bases). CDR3 size: 13 residues. Germline CDR1 MNHEY, CDR2 SVGAGI. The V gene lost 5 bases and the J gene lost 1 base, with 8 bases spanning the gap. The CDR3 nucleotides read TGTGCCAGCAGTCCAGGGCAGAACACTGAAGCTTTCTTT. Protein sequence: CASSPGQNTEAFF.

The J gene is TRBJ2-7, the V gene TRBV9, with 9 bases matching TRBD1. Germline trimming cut 4 bases from V and 5 bases from J; bases unmatched to any gene: 4. The V gene's germline CDR1 is SGDLS and CDR2 YYNGEE. The CDR3 totals 13 residues. The CDR3 DNA is TGTGCCAGCAGCTTCAGGGACAGGGACGAGCAGTACTTC. Translating it yields CASSFRDRDEQYF.

The rearrangement uses TRBV28 and TRBJ1-5; D remains unclear. The CDR3 sequence is 12 residues long. The germline gives CDR1 MDHEN, CDR2 SYDVKM. Trimming took off 5 bases at V and 6 bases at J, with 8 bases between the two ends. The CDR3 DNA reads TGTGCCAGCAGTCAAAATCCTCAGCCCCAGCATTTT. Protein sequence: CASSQNPQPQHF.

This rearrangement joins TRBV19 to TRBJ1-2; unclear D gene. The V and J ends lost 3 bases and 2 bases respectively, with 13 bases between them. The CDR3 is 15 amino acids. Germline CDR1 LNHDA, CDR2 SQIVND (reference sequence). CDR3 bases: TGTGCCAGTAGTATTTCTCACTTCGGGAACTATGGCTACACCTTC. Amino acid sequence: CASSISHFGNYGYTF.

V is TRBV27 and J is TRBJ1-1; D is ambiguous. The V end lost 8 bases, the J end lost 5 bases, and 12 bases lay between the germline ends. The CDR3 totals 12 residues. Germline values: CDR1 MNHEY, CDR2 SMNVEV (reference sequence). CDR3 sequence (DNA): TGTGCCAGCGGCCGGGCGGGGACTGAAGCTTTCTTT. It translates to CASGRAGTEAFF.

The V and J genes are TRBV29-1 and TRBJ1-3; D gene unclear. CDR3 size: 13 residues. Trimming left V 7 bases short and J 0 bases short, with 10 bases between. Germline-derived CDR1 and CDR2 are SQVTM and ANQGSEA. CDR3: CSASSHSGNTIYF. The CDR3 region has the DNA TGCAGCGCCAGTTCACACTCTGGAAACACCATATATTTT.

This clone has just one count. The chain carries TRBV14 and TRBJ1-1; D uncertain. CDR1 is SGHDN, CDR2 FVKESK, per germline. This CDR3 contains 13 residues. Trimming stripped 4 bases from V and 5 bases from J, with 11 bases between. This CDR3 reads CASSLQSWTEAFF. The CDR3, as DNA: TGTGCCAGCAGCCTACAGAGTTGGACTGAAGCTTTCTTT.

V and J are TRBV6-5 and TRBJ2-1, with D maybe TRBD2 (6 bases). The ends were cut back, 0 bases at V and 9 bases at J, with 12 bases in the middle. The CDR3 covers 14 residues. Germline values: CDR1 MNHEY, CDR2 SVGAGI. CDR3 in DNA: TGTGCCAGCAGTTACTCGACTAGTATAGTTGAGCAGTTCTTC. Translating it yields CASSYSTSIVEQFF.

The rearrangement links TRBV5-1 to TRBJ2-7, with D possibly matching TRBD2 (5 bases). From germline, CDR1 is SGHRS and CDR2 YFSETQ. The CDR3 extends over 14 amino acids. Trimming removed 1 base at V and 7 bases at J, with 15 bases between. CDR3 protein: CASSLSSLPGEQYF. DNA for the CDR3: TGCGCCAGCAGCTTGAGTTCCCTACCGGGAGAGCAGTACTTC.

This chain links TRBV28 with TRBJ2-1, with D hard to call. This CDR3 comprises 12 residues. CDR1 is MDHEN, CDR2 SYDVKM, per germline. V lost 1 base and J 10 bases, leaving 8 bases between the germline ends. Written as DNA, the CDR3 is TGTGCCAGCAGTTTATCCCGGCGGGAGCAGTTCTTC. As protein: CASSLSRREQFF.

This sequence joins TRBV11-3 and TRBJ2-7, with 11 nucleotides matching TRBD2. CDR1 and CDR2 from the germline V gene are SGHNT and YENEEA. V gave up 3 bases and J gave up 9 bases; unmatched junction bases: 16. There are 17 residues in the CDR3. The CDR3 here is CASSFLAGGAIEVGQYF. Written as DNA, the CDR3 is TGTGCCAGCAGCTTTCTAGCGGGAGGTGCCATCGAGGTAGGGCAGTACTTC.

This sequence joins TRBV6-1 and TRBJ1-1, with TRBD1 matching over 8 bases. V shed 1 base and J 14 bases; nucleotides not matched to a gene: 12. Germline-derived CDR1 and CDR2 are MNHNS and SASEGT. The CDR3 extends over 14 amino acids. CDR3 nucleotides: TGTGCCAGCAGTGAAGGGGTGGCGGACAGGGACGGATTCTTT. Translating it yields CASSEGVADRDGFF.

This clone has just a few counts. The chain links TRBV12-3 or TRBV12-4 to TRBJ2-1; D is ambiguous. With 6 bases removed from V and 0 bases from J, the gap between germline ends came to 6 bases. CDR3 size: 13 residues. The CDR3, as DNA: TGTGCCAGCAGCTTTAGCTCCTACAATGAGCAGTTCTTC. Its protein is CASSFSSYNEQFF.